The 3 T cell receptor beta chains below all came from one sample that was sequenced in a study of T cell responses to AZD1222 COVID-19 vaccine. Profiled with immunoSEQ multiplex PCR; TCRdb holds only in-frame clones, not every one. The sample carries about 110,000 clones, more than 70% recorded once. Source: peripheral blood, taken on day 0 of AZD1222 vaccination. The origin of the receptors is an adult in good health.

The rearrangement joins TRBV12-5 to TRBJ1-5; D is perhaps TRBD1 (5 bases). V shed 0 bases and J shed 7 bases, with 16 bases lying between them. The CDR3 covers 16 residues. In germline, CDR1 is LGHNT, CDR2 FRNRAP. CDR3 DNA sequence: TGTGCTAGTGGTTTGGTTCGGGCAGGGATTGGGCAGCCCCAGCATTTT. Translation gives CASGLVRAGIGQPQHF. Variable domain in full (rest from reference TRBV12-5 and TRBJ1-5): DARVTQTPRHKVTEMGQEVTMRCQPILGHNTVFWYRQTMMQGLELLAYFRNRAPLDDSGMPKDRFSAEMPDATLATLKIQPSEPRDSAVYFCASGLVRAGIGQPQHFGDGTRLSIL.

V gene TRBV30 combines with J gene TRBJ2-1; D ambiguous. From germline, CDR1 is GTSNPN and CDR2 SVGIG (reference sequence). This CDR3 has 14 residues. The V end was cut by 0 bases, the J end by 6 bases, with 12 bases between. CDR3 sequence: CAWSVLSSSNEQFF. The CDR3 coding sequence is TGTGCCTGGAGTGTACTGAGCAGCTCCAATGAGCAGTTCTTC.

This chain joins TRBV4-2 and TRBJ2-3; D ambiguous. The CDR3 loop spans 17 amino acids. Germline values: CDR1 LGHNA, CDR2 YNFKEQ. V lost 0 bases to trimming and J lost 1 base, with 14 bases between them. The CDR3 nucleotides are TGTGCCAGCAGCCAAGAGGCCCTCGCGGAGCGCACAGATACGCAGTATTTT. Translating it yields CASSQEALAERTDTQYF.